This entry lists 13 T cell receptor beta chains sequenced from one sample in a study of PD-1 blockade in classical Hodgkin lymphoma. This sample's time point: newly diagnosed, previously untreated cHL patient sample. It was by magnetic negative selection that CD4+ T cells were purified from thawed PBMCs. Generated by immunoSEQ multiplex PCR, the TCRdb table keeps only in-frame clones and is missing some. Found here are roughly 20,000 clones, approximately 80% of them singletons; the top ten hold approximately 1.2%. Sequenced material: CD4+ T cells from blood. The receptor source for this set is a human donor with classical Hodgkin lymphoma.

The chain recombines TRBV4-1 with TRBJ1-3; D is ambiguous. CDR1 and CDR2 from the germline V gene are MGHRA and YSYEKL. V dropped 2 bases and J dropped 0 bases, with 14 bases sitting between them. This CDR3 is 17 amino acids long. CDR3 in amino acids: CASSQYPTYYSGNTIYF. As DNA, the CDR3 is TGCGCCAGCAGCCAATATCCCACGTATTACTCTGGAAACACCATATATTTT.

The chain combines TRBV12-2 with TRBJ2-5; the table's D call, TRBD2, has no DNA check behind it. TRBV12-2 is annotated as a pseudogene. The CDR3 contains 20 residues. CDR3 sequence: CASRLEVLAGGSPSQETQYF. The CDR3 bases are TGTGCAAGTCGCTTAGAGGTACTAGCGGGAGGCTCTCCTTCCCAAGAGACCCAGTACTTC.

The chain has TRBV5-1 and TRBJ1-1; TRBD1 aligns across 7 bases. V lost 4 bases, J lost 4 bases, and 10 bases stayed unmatched. The CDR3 has 15 residues. Germline assignment: CDR1 SGHRS and CDR2 YFSETQ. The CDR3 DNA reads TGCGCCAGCAGCAGTAACAGGGGTCCGGGCACTGAAGCTTTCTTT. It translates to CASSSNRGPGTEAFF. Looking up the rest from reference TRBV5-1 and TRBJ1-1 gives the full variable domain: KAGVTQTPRYLIKTRGQQVTLSCSPISGHRSVSWYQQTPGQGLQFLFEYFSETQRNKGNFPGRFSGRQFSNSRSEMNVSTLELGDSALYLCASSSNRGPGTEAFFGQGTRLTVV.

This clone was seen only a few times. The chain combines TRBV7-9 with TRBJ2-7; D possibly corresponds to TRBD2 (5 bases). Germline CDR1 and CDR2: SEHNR and FQNEAQ (reference sequence). The ends were cut back, 0 bases at V and 4 bases at J, with 7 bases in the middle. CDR3 length equals 13 residues. DNA of the CDR3: TGTGCCAGCAGCTTAGCGGGAGCGTACGAGCAGTACTTC. This codes for CASSLAGAYEQYF.

In nucleotides, the CDR3 is TGTGCCAGCAGAGCCATCATTGGCGGGGAGCTGTTTTTT. Protein product: CASRAIIGGELFF. The chain has TRBV2 and TRBJ2-2; D not resolved. V lost 6 bases to trimming and J lost 7 bases, with 12 bases between them. Germline V CDR1 and CDR2: SNHLY, FYNNEI. There are 13 residues in the CDR3.

This rearrangement joins TRBV6-5 to TRBJ1-5; D unclear. This CDR3 is built from 12 residues. CDR1 is MNHEY, CDR2 SVGAGI, per germline. The germline V and J ends were trimmed by 10 bases and 5 bases, with 12 bases remaining between them. The CDR3 protein is CATGLGDQPQHF. CDR3 coding DNA: TGTGCCACCGGACTTGGGGATCAGCCCCAGCATTTT.

This clone was seen only once. The rearrangement uses TRBV19 and TRBJ2-7, with D possibly being TRBD1 (6 bases). Per the germline V gene, CDR1 is LNHDA and CDR2 is SQIVND (reference sequence). CDR3 length: 16 residues. Trimming shortened V by 6 bases and J by 2 bases, and 20 bases separated the two germline ends. CDR3 DNA: TGTGCCAGTAGCGCGACAGGAACTTTGGGGCCCTACGAGCAGTACTTC. Translation: CASSATGTLGPYEQYF. The full variable domain, completed using reference TRBV19 and TRBJ2-7, is DGGITQSPKYLFRKEGQNVTLSCEQNLNHDAMYWYRQDPGQGLRLIYYSQIVNDFQKGDIAEGYSVSREKKESFPLTVTSAQKNPTAFYLCASSATGTLGPYEQYFGPGTRLTVT.

CDR3 coding DNA: TGCGCCAGCAGCTTCAGAGGACAGGGGGTGGGCTCTGGGGCCAACGTCCTGACTTTC. It yields the protein CASSFRGQGVGSGANVLTF. The chain uses TRBV5-1 and TRBJ2-6, with 10 bases that match TRBD1. The trim removed 2 bases at V and 0 bases at J, leaving 8 bases unmatched. This CDR3 region has 19 residues. CDR1 is SGHRS, CDR2 YFSETQ, per germline.

The table lists this clone with a count of one. J is TRBJ2-5 and V is TRBV5-6; TRBD2 matches 10 bases. The CDR3 consists of 15 residues. Germline assignment: CDR1 SGHDT and CDR2 YYEEEE. The ends lost 0 bases at V and 5 bases at J; junction bases unmatched: 4. The CDR3 spells CASSLALAGAETQYF. The DNA of the CDR3 is TGTGCCAGCAGCTTGGCGCTAGCGGGAGCTGAGACCCAGTACTTC.

This clone occurred once. V usage is TRBV19 and J usage is TRBJ1-1, with 7 positions matching TRBD1. The CDR3 loop spans 18 amino acids. The V segment lost 0 bases and the J segment 4 bases; nucleotides outside the gene matches: 14. Germline CDR1 reads LNHDA; CDR2 reads SQIVND (reference sequence). For the CDR3, the DNA is TGTGCCAGTAGTATAGACCAGACAGGGTTTAGAGGACGCACTGAAGCTTTCTTT. It translates to CASSIDQTGFRGRTEAFF.

The J gene is TRBJ2-1, the V gene TRBV28; D is uncertain. V lost 2 bases, J lost 1 base, and 12 bases lay in between. The CDR3 is made up of 16 amino acids. Germline V gene lookup returns CDR1 MDHEN and CDR2 SYDVKM. The CDR3 spells CASSLPILSSYNEQFF. The CDR3 coding sequence is TGTGCCAGCAGTTTACCGATTCTGTCTTCCTACAATGAGCAGTTCTTC.

The rearrangement joins TRBV25-1 to TRBJ2-2; 7 bases are a match to TRBD1. V lost 2 bases and J lost 5; bases outside the gene matches: 5. CDR3 size: 15 residues. Germline CDR1 MGHDK, CDR2 SYGVNS. For the CDR3, the DNA is TGTGCCAGCAGTGAACCCAGGGGACAGACCGGGGAGCTGTTTTTT. It codes for CASSEPRGQTGELFF.

The chain employs TRBV9 and TRBJ2-5; no clear D gene. V shed 0 bases and J shed 4 bases, with 16 bases lying between them. The CDR3 covers 16 residues. The germline V gene encodes CDR1 SGDLS and CDR2 YYNGEE. The CDR3 DNA reads TGTGCCAGCAGCGTAGGAGGTGGCAGGTCCTTAGAGACCCAGTACTTC. This sequence encodes CASSVGGGRSLETQYF.